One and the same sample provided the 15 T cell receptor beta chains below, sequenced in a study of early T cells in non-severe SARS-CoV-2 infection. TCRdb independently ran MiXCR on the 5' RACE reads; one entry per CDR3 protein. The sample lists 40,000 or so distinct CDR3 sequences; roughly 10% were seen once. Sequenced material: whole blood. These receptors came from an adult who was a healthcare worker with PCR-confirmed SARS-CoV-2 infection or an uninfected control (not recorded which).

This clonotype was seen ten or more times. CDR3 bases: TGCAGTGCCACCAGAGGTGGGGCAAATCAGCCCCAGCATTTT. It translates to CSATRGGANQPQHF. The V gene is TRBV20-1, the J gene TRBJ1-5, with a weak D call TRBD1 (5 bases). V gave up 6 bases and J gave up 4 bases, with 16 bases separating them. CDR1 is DFQATT, CDR2 SNEGSKA, per germline (reference sequence). The CDR3 is 14 residues long.

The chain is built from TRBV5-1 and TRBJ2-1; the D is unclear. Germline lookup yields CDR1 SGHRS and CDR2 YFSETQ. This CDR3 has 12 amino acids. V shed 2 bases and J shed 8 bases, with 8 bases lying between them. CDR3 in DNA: TGCGCCAGCAGCTTCGCCAAGGATGAGCAGTTCTTC. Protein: CASSFAKDEQFF.

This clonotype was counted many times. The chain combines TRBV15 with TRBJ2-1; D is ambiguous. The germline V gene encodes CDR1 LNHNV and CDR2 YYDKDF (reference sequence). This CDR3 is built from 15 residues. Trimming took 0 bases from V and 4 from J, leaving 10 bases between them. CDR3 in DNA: TGTGCCACCAGCAGAGATATAGCAAAGTACAATGAGCAGTTCTTC. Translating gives CATSRDIAKYNEQFF.

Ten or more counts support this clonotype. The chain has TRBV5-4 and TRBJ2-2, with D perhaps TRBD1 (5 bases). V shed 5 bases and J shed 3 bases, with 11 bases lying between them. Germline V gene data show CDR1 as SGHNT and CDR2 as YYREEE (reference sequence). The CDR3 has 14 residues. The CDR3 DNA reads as TGTGCCAGCAGTTTTGACAGATACACCGGGGAGCTGTTTTTT. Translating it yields CASSFDRYTGELFF.

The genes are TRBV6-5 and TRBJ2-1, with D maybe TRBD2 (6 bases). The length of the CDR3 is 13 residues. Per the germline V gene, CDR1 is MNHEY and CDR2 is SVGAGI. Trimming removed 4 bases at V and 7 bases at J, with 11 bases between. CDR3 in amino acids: CASSWAGRNEQFF. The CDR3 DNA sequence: TGTGCCAGCAGTTGGGCGGGGAGGAATGAGCAGTTCTTC.

This chain's CDR3 is CAKGTGGKGYTF. CDR3 nucleotides: TGTGCCAAAGGCACAGGGGGTAAAGGCTACACCTTC. The rearrangement joins TRBV28 to TRBJ1-2; 8 bases map to TRBD1. V lost 10 bases and J lost 8; bases outside the gene matches: 9. This CDR3 comprises 12 residues. Germline V gene sequence: CDR1 MDHEN, CDR2 SYDVKM.

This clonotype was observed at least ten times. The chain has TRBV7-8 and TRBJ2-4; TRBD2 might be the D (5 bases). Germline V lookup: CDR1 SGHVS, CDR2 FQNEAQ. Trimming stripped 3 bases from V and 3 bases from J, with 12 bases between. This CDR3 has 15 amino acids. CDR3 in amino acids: CASSFFTGNKNIQYF. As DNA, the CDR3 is TGTGCCAGCAGCTTTTTTACGGGGAACAAAAACATTCAGTACTTC. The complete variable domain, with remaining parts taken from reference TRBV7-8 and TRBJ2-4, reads GAGVSQSPRYKVAKRGQDVALRCDPISGHVSLFWYQQALGQGPEFLTYFQNEAQLDKSGLPSDRFFAERPEGSVSTLKIQRTQQEDSAVYLCASSFFTGNKNIQYFGAGTRLSVL.

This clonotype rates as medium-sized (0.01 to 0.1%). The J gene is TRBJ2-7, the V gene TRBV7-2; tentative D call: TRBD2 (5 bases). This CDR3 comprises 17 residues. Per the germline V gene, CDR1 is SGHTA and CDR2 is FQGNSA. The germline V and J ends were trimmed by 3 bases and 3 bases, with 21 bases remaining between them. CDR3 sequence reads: CASSFSTASRLYYEQYF. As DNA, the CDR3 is TGTGCCAGCAGCTTCTCCACGGCTAGCAGATTATACTACGAGCAGTACTTC.

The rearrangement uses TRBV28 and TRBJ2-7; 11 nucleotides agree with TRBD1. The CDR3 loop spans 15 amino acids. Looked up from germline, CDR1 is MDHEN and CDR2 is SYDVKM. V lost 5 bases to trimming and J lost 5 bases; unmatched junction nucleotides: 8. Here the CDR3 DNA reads TGTGCCAGCAGTCCAACGGGACAGGGGGTCCACGAGCAGTACTTC. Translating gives CASSPTGQGVHEQYF.

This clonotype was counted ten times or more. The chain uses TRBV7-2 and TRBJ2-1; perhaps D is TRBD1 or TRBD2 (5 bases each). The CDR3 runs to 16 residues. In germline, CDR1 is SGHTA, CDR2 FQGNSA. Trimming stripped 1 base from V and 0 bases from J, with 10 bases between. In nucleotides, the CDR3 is TGTGCCAGCAGCTTAGGTTGGGGACCCTCCTACAATGAGCAGTTCTTC. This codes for CASSLGWGPSYNEQFF.

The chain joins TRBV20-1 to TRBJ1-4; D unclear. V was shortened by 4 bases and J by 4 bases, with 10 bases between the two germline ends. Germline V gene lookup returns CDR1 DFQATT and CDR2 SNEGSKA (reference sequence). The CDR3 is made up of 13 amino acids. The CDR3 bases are TGCAGTGCTAAGGCCCAACTTAATGAAAAACTGTTTTTT. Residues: CSAKAQLNEKLFF.

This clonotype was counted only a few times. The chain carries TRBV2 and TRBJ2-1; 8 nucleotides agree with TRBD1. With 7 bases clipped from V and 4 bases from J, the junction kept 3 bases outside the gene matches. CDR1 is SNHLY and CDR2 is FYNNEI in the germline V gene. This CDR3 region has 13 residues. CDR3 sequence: CASTGGSYNEQFF. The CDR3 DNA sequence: TGTGCCAGCACAGGGGGCAGTTACAATGAGCAGTTCTTC.

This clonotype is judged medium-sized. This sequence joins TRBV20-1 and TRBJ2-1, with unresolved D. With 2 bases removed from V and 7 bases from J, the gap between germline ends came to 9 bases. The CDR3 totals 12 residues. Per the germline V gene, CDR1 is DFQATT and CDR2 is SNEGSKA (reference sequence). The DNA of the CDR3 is TGCAGTGCTAGACTAAGCAGGAATGAGCAGTTCTTC. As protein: CSARLSRNEQFF.

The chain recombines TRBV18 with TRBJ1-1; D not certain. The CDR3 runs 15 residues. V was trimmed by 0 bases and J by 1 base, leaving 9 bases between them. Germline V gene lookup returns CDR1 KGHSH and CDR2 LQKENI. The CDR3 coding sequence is TGTGCCAGCTCACCACCTGCGATACCGAACACTGAAGCTTTCTTT. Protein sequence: CASSPPAIPNTEAFF.

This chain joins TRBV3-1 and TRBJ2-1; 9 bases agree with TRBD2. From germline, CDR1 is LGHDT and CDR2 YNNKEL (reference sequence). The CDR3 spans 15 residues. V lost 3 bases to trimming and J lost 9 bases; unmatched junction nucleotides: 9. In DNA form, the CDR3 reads TGTGCCAGCAGCCAGAATAGCGGGAGTAGCAGTGAGCAGTTCTTC. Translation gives CASSQNSGSSSEQFF.